This is a list of T cell receptor beta chains from one sample in a study of cytomegalovirus exposure and HLA in healthy donors. Data came from immunoSEQ multiplex PCR; TCRdb stores just in-frame clones and leaves some out. The sample has about 140,000 clones; around 66% are singletons. Input material: PBMCs. These receptors all come from an older woman in good health and CMV-seronegative. CDR3s include the opening cysteine and the closing phenylalanine or tryptophan. The order of the fields is clone size, J gene, V gene, D gene, CDR3 protein, CDR3 DNA. The D gene is left open where the match is weak. The size of a clone is reported for some rows only, either as once, few or many, or as a class for expanded clones.

.,TRBJ2-3,TRBV5-6,.,CASSPTRGRDTQYF,TGTGCCAGCAGCCCTACTCGGGGGAGAGATACGCAGTATTTT
.,TRBJ2-7,TRBV7-2,.,CASSALRASSLRVPEQYF,TGTGCCAGCAGCGCTCTCCGGGCCTCAAGCCTCAGGGTCCCCGAGCAGTACTTC
.,TRBJ2-2,TRBV27,.,CASRPWGAGELFF,TGTGCCAGCAGGCCCTGGGGCGCCGGGGAGCTGTTTTTT
.,TRBJ1-5,TRBV10-3,.,CAISESMGAAQHF,TGTGCCATCAGTGAGTCGATGGGGGCGGCCCAGCATTTT
.,TRBJ2-7,TRBV6-5,TRBD2,CASSIAGPYEQYF,TGTGCCAGCAGCATAGCGGGCCCCTACGAGCAGTACTTC
.,TRBJ2-1,TRBV28,TRBD2,CASFDGGRENEQFF,TGTGCCAGCTTTGATGGCGGGAGGGAAAATGAGCAGTTCTTC
few,TRBJ2-3,TRBV25-1,TRBD1,CASDRGADTQYF,TGTGCCAGCGACAGGGGCGCAGATACGCAGTATTTT
.,TRBJ1-4,TRBV25-1,TRBD1,CASSDLGQGDEKLFF,TGTGCCAGCAGTGACCTCGGACAGGGCGATGAAAAACTGTTTTTT
.,TRBJ1-3,TRBV9,.,CASSKQGPGGNTIYF,TGTGCCAGCAGCAAACAGGGCCCCGGTGGAAACACCATATATTTT
.,TRBJ1-1,TRBV19,.,CASSTGWGTEAFF,TGTGCCAGTAGCACAGGGTGGGGCACTGAAGCTTTCTTT
.,TRBJ2-7,TRBV29-1,TRBD1,CSVSPQGSSSYEQYF,TGCAGCGTTAGCCCACAGGGGTCGAGCTCCTACGAGCAGTACTTC
.,TRBJ2-1,TRBV6-6,TRBD2,CASSNGGAVRLEQFF,TGTGCCAGCAGTAACGGGGGGGCCGTCCGGCTTGAGCAGTTCTTC
.,TRBJ1-2,TRBV6-1,.,CASSTQGNYGYTF,TGTGCCAGCAGTACCCAGGGTAACTATGGCTACACCTTC
.,TRBJ1-2,TRBV12-5,TRBD1,CASGLVRATGETNYGYTF,TGTGCTAGTGGTTTGGTCAGAGCGACAGGGGAGACTAACTATGGCTACACCTTC
.,TRBJ1-1,TRBV12-5,.,CASGLVTGVNTEAFF,TGTGCTAGTGGTTTGGTAACCGGGGTGAACACTGAAGCTTTCTTT
.,TRBJ2-4,TRBV10-1,TRBD1,CASRDGQGGKNIQYF,TGCGCCAGCAGGGATGGACAGGGAGGCAAAAACATTCAGTACTTC
.,TRBJ2-7,TRBV21-1,.,CASSSRDTPYEQYF,TGTGCCAGCAGCTCTAGGGACACCCCCTACGAGCAGTACTTC
.,TRBJ2-7,TRBV5-4,TRBD1,CASSRQGPNSEQYF,TGTGCCAGCAGCCGACAGGGACCCAATTCCGAGCAGTACTTC
.,TRBJ2-2,TRBV9,TRBD2,CASSVTPPLAGGAGELFF,TGTGCCAGCAGCGTAACCCCCCCTCTAGCGGGAGGAGCCGGGGAGCTGTTTTTT
.,TRBJ2-1,TRBV2,.,CASRSGVNYNEQFF,TGTGCCAGCAGGAGCGGAGTTAACTACAATGAGCAGTTCTTC
.,TRBJ2-1,TRBV7-2,TRBD2,CASSLGPSGSAGASEQFF,TGTGCCAGCAGCTTAGGGCCTAGCGGGAGCGCTGGAGCGAGTGAGCAGTTCTTC
.,TRBJ2-1,TRBV28,TRBD2,CASTSGQSYNEQFF,TGTGCCAGCACTAGCGGGCAGTCTTACAATGAGCAGTTCTTC
.,TRBJ1-6,TRBV19,.,CASKAGPNSPLHF,TGTGCCAGTAAGGCAGGGCCTAATTCACCCCTCCACTTT